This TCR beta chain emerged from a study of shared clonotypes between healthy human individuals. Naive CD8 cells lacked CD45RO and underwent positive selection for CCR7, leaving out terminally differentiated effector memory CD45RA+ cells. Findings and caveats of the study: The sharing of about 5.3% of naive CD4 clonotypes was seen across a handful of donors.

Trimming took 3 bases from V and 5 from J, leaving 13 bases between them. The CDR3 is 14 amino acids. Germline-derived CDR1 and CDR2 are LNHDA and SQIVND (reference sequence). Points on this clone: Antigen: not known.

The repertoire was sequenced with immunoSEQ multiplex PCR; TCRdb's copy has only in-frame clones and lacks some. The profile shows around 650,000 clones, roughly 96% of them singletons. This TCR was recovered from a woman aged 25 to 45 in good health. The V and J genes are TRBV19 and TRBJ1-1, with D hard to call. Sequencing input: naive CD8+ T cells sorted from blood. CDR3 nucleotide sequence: TGTGCCAGTAGTATTTCGGCTTCCATAACTGAAGCTTTCTTT. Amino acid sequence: CASSISASITEAFF. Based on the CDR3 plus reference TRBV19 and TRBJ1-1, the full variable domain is DGGITQSPKYLFRKEGQNVTLSCEQNLNHDAMYWYRQDPGQGLRLIYYSQIVNDFQKGDIAEGYSVSREKKESFPLTVTSAQKNPTAFYLCASSISASITEAFFGQGTRLTVV.